This T cell receptor beta chain emerged from a study of cytomegalovirus exposure and HLA in healthy donors. General observations from the study: It was confirmed in vitro that a few of the CMV-associated chains were specific for CMV antigens. Accounts indicate the classifier identified cytomegalovirus status with strong specificity and sensitivity. The analysis excluded some indistinguishable V segments, including TRBV6-2 and TRBV6-3.

Remarks on this clone: The antigen is not known.

Germline lookup yields CDR1 SGDLS and CDR2 YYNGEE. Trimming pared 4 bases from V and 6 bases from J, leaving 17 bases between. The CDR3 runs 14 residues. PCR primers comprised 60 Vbeta and 13 Jbeta primers. Using immunoSEQ multiplex PCR, the repertoire was profiled, and TCRdb retains in-frame clones only, with some absent. The sample has 90,000 to 120,000 clones; 60% to 80% are singletons. Sample: PBMCs. The chain recombines TRBV9 with TRBJ2-7; D unclear. The sequence derives from a man aged 55 to 70 in good health and CMV-seropositive. The CDR3 here is CASSPRNARVEQYF. The CDR3 DNA follows: TGTGCCAGCAGCCCCCGTAACGCCCGGGTCGAGCAGTACTTC.